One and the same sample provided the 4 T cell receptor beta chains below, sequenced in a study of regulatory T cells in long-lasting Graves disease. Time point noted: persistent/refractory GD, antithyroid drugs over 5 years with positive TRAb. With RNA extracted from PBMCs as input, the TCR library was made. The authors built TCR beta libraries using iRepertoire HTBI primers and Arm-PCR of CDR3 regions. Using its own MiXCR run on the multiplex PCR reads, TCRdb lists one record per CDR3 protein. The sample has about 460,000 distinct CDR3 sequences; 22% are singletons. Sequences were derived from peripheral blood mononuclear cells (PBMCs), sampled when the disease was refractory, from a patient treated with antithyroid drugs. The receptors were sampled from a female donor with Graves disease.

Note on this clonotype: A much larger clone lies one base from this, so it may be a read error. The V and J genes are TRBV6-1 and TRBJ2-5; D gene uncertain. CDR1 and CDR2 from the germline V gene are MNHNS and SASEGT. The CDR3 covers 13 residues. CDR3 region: CASGVLDQGTQYF. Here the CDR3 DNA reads TGTGCCAGCGGGGTCCTGGATCAAGGGACCCAGTACTTC.

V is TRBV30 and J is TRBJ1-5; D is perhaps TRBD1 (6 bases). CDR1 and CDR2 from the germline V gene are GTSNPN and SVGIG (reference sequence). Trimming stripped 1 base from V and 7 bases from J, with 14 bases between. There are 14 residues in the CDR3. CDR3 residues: CAWSDGGLWQPQHF. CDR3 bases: TGTGCCTGGAGTGACGGGGGGCTATGGCAGCCCCAGCATTTT.

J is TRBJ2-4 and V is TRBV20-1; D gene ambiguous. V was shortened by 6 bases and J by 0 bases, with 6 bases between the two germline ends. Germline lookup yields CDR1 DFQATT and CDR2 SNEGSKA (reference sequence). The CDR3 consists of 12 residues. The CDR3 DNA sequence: TGCAGTGCCCCCCTAGCCAAAAACATTCAGTACTTC. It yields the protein CSAPLAKNIQYF.

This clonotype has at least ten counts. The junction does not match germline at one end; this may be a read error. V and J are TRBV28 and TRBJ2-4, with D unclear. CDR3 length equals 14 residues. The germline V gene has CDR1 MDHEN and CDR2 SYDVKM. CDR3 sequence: CASSLNAGSGAEDF. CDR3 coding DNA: TGTGCCAGCAGTTTGAATGCAGGCAGTGGAGCAGAGGACTTC.